This T cell receptor (beta chain) was recovered during a study of PD-1 blockade in classical Hodgkin lymphoma. The CDR3 sequence is 14 residues long. Trimming pared 5 bases from V and 0 bases from J, leaving 10 bases between. The germline V gene encodes CDR1 MNHEY and CDR2 SVGAGI. This table comes from immunoSEQ multiplex PCR, and its TCRdb copy is limited to in-frame clones, with some not included. The sample lists about 25,000 clones, 85% to 95% occurring once. Sample time point: newly diagnosed, previously untreated cHL patient sample. For comparison, PBMCs from newly diagnosed, untreated classical Hodgkin lymphoma were used. Study findings and constraints: Repertoires differed for reasons still undefined, possibly disease activity or prior therapy. Reports indicated that newly diagnosed patients had lower baseline TCR diversity than healthy donors did.

For this clone: The target antigen is unknown.

J is TRBJ1-1 and V is TRBV6-5; tentative D call: TRBD1 (6 bases). The receptor's source is a human donor with classical Hodgkin lymphoma. Sequenced: peripheral blood mononuclear cells (PBMCs). CDR3 region: CASSTGQLNTEAFF. CDR3 nucleotide sequence: TGTGCCAGCAGTACGGGACAATTGAACACTGAAGCTTTCTTT.